The next 30 T cell receptor beta chains were all read from a single sample in a study of blood T cell repertoires in COVID-19 (dated by TCRdb to about 2020). The library was produced with the immunoSEQ multiplex PCR assay. The immuneACCESS repertoire file appears here via TCRdb, limited to in-frame rearrangements. These files lack a portion of the clones; in checked studies, under half of the deficit traces to unresolved V genes, and the cause of the others is not known. Recorded for this sample are approximately 290,000 clones; over 75% of them occurred a single time. The ten largest clonotypes hold about 4.1% of the sample. Sequencing input: PBMCs or T cells enriched from blood (not recorded which). The receptors stem from a woman aged 25 to 39 who had recovered from COVID-19.

The chain links TRBV3-1 (or the pseudogene TRBV3-2) to TRBJ2-3; no clear D. Germline V CDR1 and CDR2: LGHDT, YNNKEL (reference sequence). V lost 4 bases to trimming and J lost 2 bases, with 7 bases between them. CDR3 length equals 13 residues. The CDR3 here is CASSPSNTDTQYF. Written as DNA, the CDR3 is TGTGCCAGCAGCCCGAGTAACACAGATACGCAGTATTTT.

The chain recombines TRBV11-3 with TRBJ2-5; TRBD2 agrees at 7 bases. The V segment lost 5 bases and the J segment 4 bases; nucleotides outside the gene matches: 10. From germline, CDR1 is SGHNT and CDR2 YENEEA. This CDR3 spans 15 amino acids. The CDR3 here is CASSQSAGEGETQYF. In DNA form, the CDR3 reads TGTGCCAGCAGCCAATCGGCGGGAGAGGGAGAGACCCAGTACTTC.

This chain connects TRBV28 to TRBJ1-5, with D unresolved. The germline V and J ends were trimmed by 5 bases and 1 base, with 15 bases remaining between them. This CDR3 contains 16 residues. Germline CDR1 and CDR2: MDHEN and SYDVKM. The CDR3 loop is CASSLLDTRSNQPQHF. As DNA, the CDR3 is TGTGCCAGCAGTCTCTTGGATACCAGGAGCAATCAGCCCCAGCATTTT.

V gene TRBV7-8 combines with J gene TRBJ2-5, with TRBD1 matching over 7 bases. The germline V gene has CDR1 SGHVS and CDR2 FQNEAQ. This CDR3 is built from 15 residues. The ends lost 5 bases at V and 4 bases at J; junction bases unmatched: 10. The CDR3 here is CASSPTGVLGETQYF. The CDR3 bases are TGTGCCAGCAGCCCCACAGGGGTTCTGGGAGAGACCCAGTACTTC.

CDR3 sequence: CASSIGRKNTEAFF. The CDR3 DNA reads TGTGCCAGTAGTATAGGCAGAAAGAACACTGAAGCTTTCTTT. This chain links TRBV19 with TRBJ1-1, with unresolved D. The CDR3 has 14 residues. Trimming shortened V by 1 base and J by 1 base, and 7 bases separated the two germline ends. Germline CDR1 reads LNHDA; CDR2 reads SQIVND (reference sequence). Using reference TRBV19 and TRBJ1-1 for the parts outside the CDR3, the full variable domain is DGGITQSPKYLFRKEGQNVTLSCEQNLNHDAMYWYRQDPGQGLRLIYYSQIVNDFQKGDIAEGYSVSREKKESFPLTVTSAQKNPTAFYLCASSIGRKNTEAFFGQGTRLTVV.

The chain carries TRBV6-1 and TRBJ1-2; a possible D gene is TRBD1 (5 bases). CDR1 and CDR2 (germline): MNHNS, SASEGT. V was trimmed by 0 bases and J by 4 bases, leaving 21 bases between them. CDR3 length: 18 amino acids. The CDR3 here is CASSEALSTVPLLYGYTF. The CDR3 region has the DNA TGTGCCAGCAGTGAAGCGTTGTCGACAGTCCCCCTTCTCTATGGCTACACCTTC.

CDR3 sequence reads: CASSPGSQPQHF. The CDR3 DNA follows: TGTGCCAGCAGCCCGGGAAGCCAGCCCCAGCATTTT. The J gene is TRBJ1-5, the V gene TRBV2; D remains ambiguous. The CDR3 spans 12 residues. V gave up 6 bases and J gave up 7 bases, with 10 bases separating them. Germline V gene lookup returns CDR1 SNHLY and CDR2 FYNNEI.

This clone was detected only a few times. The chain employs TRBV28 and TRBJ2-7, with 10 bases fitting TRBD2. Losses at the gene ends were 2 bases for V and 3 bases for J; bases not matched to a gene: 4. The CDR3 loop spans 15 amino acids. Germline CDR1 reads MDHEN; CDR2 reads SYDVKM. CDR3 in amino acids: CASSLGGTSDYEQYF. CDR3 coding DNA: TGTGCCAGCAGTTTAGGGGGGACTAGCGACTACGAGCAGTACTTC.

The chain joins TRBV5-4 to TRBJ2-7, with 7 bases fitting TRBD2. V trimming: 0 bases; J trimming: 0 bases; junction bases outside the gene matches: 6. Germline V gene data show CDR1 as SGHNT and CDR2 as YYREEE (reference sequence). The CDR3 has 16 amino acids. In nucleotides, the CDR3 is TGTGCCAGCAGCTTGGGGGGGGGACTTAGCTCCTACGAGCAGTACTTC. Translating it yields CASSLGGGLSSYEQYF.

J is TRBJ2-5 and V is TRBV7-2; no clear D gene. The V gene lost 1 base and the J gene lost 3 bases, with 6 bases spanning the gap. In germline, CDR1 is SGHTA, CDR2 FQGNSA. The CDR3 is 13 amino acids. In DNA, the CDR3 is TGTGCCAGCAGCTTAGGGAGCGAAGAGACCCAGTACTTC. Its translation is CASSLGSEETQYF.

V and J are TRBV28 and TRBJ2-1; D might be TRBD1 (6 bases). The CDR3 extends over 15 amino acids. The V end was cut by 7 bases, the J end by 1 base, with 14 bases between. Per the germline V gene, CDR1 is MDHEN and CDR2 is SYDVKM. The DNA for the CDR3 is TGTGCCAGCAATCTGGACAGAGCGTCCTACAATGAGCAGTTCTTC. Translated: CASNLDRASYNEQFF. Based on the CDR3 plus reference TRBV28 and TRBJ2-1, the full variable domain is DVKVTQSSRYLVKRTGEKVFLECVQDMDHENMFWYRQDPGLGLRLIYFSYDVKMKEKGDIPEGYSVSREKKERFSLILESASTNQTSMYLCASNLDRASYNEQFFGPGTRLTVL.

The genes are TRBV7-9 and TRBJ2-7, with 7 positions matching TRBD2. Trimming removed 3 bases from V and 3 bases from J; junction bases left unmatched: 5. Germline V gene data show CDR1 as SEHNR and CDR2 as FQNEAQ (reference sequence). This CDR3 comprises 14 residues. CDR3 in DNA: TGTGCCAGCAGCTTCGAGGGAGGGAACTACGAGCAGTACTTC. This sequence encodes CASSFEGGNYEQYF.

The chain has TRBV3-1 (or the pseudogene TRBV3-2) and TRBJ1-2, with TRBD1 matching over 7 bases. Trimming at V came to 0 bases and at J to 8 bases, leaving 6 bases not matched to a gene. Germline V CDR1 and CDR2: LGHDT, YNNKEL (reference sequence). This CDR3 contains 14 residues. In DNA, the CDR3 is TGTGCCAGCAGCCAAGAAGACAGGGCGCGGGGCTACACCTTC. This codes for CASSQEDRARGYTF.

V usage is TRBV5-1 and J usage is TRBJ1-5; perhaps TRBD1 as D (6 bases). The ends were cut back, 3 bases at V and 7 bases at J, with 11 bases in the middle. Germline assignment: CDR1 SGHRS and CDR2 YFSETQ. There are 13 residues in the CDR3. CDR3 bases: TGCGCCAGCAGCTCTACAGGGACCCAGCCCCAGCATTTT. This encodes CASSSTGTQPQHF.

The chain couples TRBV7-6 to TRBJ2-1, with D perhaps matching TRBD2 (7 bases). The V and J ends lost 1 base and 3 bases respectively, with 16 bases between them. The CDR3 runs 17 residues. Germline loops: CDR1 SGHVS, CDR2 FNYEAQ. The CDR3 reads CASSLGGRGPFYNEQFF. CDR3 nucleotide sequence: TGTGCCAGCAGCTTAGGTGGGCGGGGGCCCTTCTACAATGAGCAGTTCTTC.

The rearrangement joins TRBV5-6 to TRBJ1-5; no firm D call. V dropped 0 bases and J dropped 3 bases, with 4 bases sitting between them. This CDR3 is built from 13 residues. Germline V gene sequence: CDR1 SGHDT, CDR2 YYEEEE. The CDR3 DNA is TGTGCCAGCAGCTTGGGTCTCAATCAGCCCCAGCATTTT. The encoded protein is CASSLGLNQPQHF.

The chain is built from TRBV2 and TRBJ2-5; TRBD1 aligns across 10 bases. J gave up 5 bases and V 7 bases, and 10 bases lay outside the gene matches. This CDR3 is 15 amino acids long. The germline gives CDR1 SNHLY, CDR2 FYNNEI. The CDR3 loop is CASNQDRGRRETQYF. The CDR3 DNA reads TGTGCCAGCAACCAAGACAGGGGGCGGCGGGAGACCCAGTACTTC.

This chain links TRBV5-6 with TRBJ1-3, with 7 bases aligning to TRBD1. The CDR3 loop spans 15 amino acids. The V and J ends lost 0 bases and 0 bases, in that order; junction bases with no gene match: 0. The germline gives CDR1 SGHDT, CDR2 YYEEEE. CDR3 in DNA: TGTGCCAGCAGCTTGGACAGGGGCTCTGGAAACACCATATATTTT. Its translation is CASSLDRGSGNTIYF.

The chain is built from TRBV28 and TRBJ1-5; TRBD1 agrees at 7 bases. V shed 6 bases, J shed 0 bases, and the junction held 11 bases outside the gene matches. This CDR3 has 17 amino acids. Germline CDR1 MDHEN, CDR2 SYDVKM. CDR3 protein: CASRPSGQAYSNQPQHF. CDR3 coding DNA: TGTGCCAGCAGACCTTCCGGACAGGCTTATAGCAATCAGCCCCAGCATTTT. Variable domain in full (rest from reference TRBV28 and TRBJ1-5): DVKVTQSSRYLVKRTGEKVFLECVQDMDHENMFWYRQDPGLGLRLIYFSYDVKMKEKGDIPEGYSVSREKKERFSLILESASTNQTSMYLCASRPSGQAYSNQPQHFGDGTRLSIL.

The chain recombines TRBV30 with TRBJ1-4; 7 positions agree with TRBD1. The CDR3 is 12 amino acids. The junction had 2 bases not matched to a gene; V was cut back by 7 bases and J by 3 bases. Germline V gene lookup returns CDR1 GTSNPN and CDR2 SVGIG (reference sequence). CDR3 nucleotide sequence: TGTGCCTCAGGGGGTGCTAATGAAAAACTGTTTTTT. This encodes CASGGANEKLFF.

The genes are TRBV4-2 and TRBJ1-1, with a weak D call TRBD1 (5 bases). CDR1 is LGHNA and CDR2 is YNFKEQ in the germline V gene. The CDR3 consists of 15 residues. Trimming removed 0 bases at V and 0 bases at J, with 8 bases between. The CDR3 DNA reads as TGTGCCAGCAGCCAAGAGGCAGGGATGAACACTGAAGCTTTCTTT. As protein: CASSQEAGMNTEAFF.

The table lists this clone with a count of one. The chain combines TRBV28 with TRBJ1-4; D gene unclear. This CDR3 has 14 residues. Germline V gene lookup returns CDR1 MDHEN and CDR2 SYDVKM. The V gene lost 6 bases and the J gene lost 0 bases, with 8 bases spanning the gap. CDR3 bases: TGTGCCAGCAGAATAATTGCAACTAATGAAAAACTGTTTTTT. Translating it yields CASRIIATNEKLFF.

The chain is built from TRBV15 and TRBJ1-1; D is possibly TRBD1 (6 bases). This CDR3 comprises 15 residues. Germline CDR1 reads LNHNV; CDR2 reads YYDKDF (reference sequence). V lost 0 bases, J lost 1 base, and 9 bases lay in between. CDR3 in amino acids: CATSRDPGQNTEAFF. The DNA for the CDR3 is TGTGCCACCAGCAGAGACCCGGGACAGAACACTGAAGCTTTCTTT.

This clone was picked up a small number of times. The chain links TRBV10-3 to TRBJ1-3; weak D call: TRBD1 (5 bases). V was clipped by 0 bases and J by 2 bases, with 8 bases between them. This CDR3 is built from 15 residues. The germline V gene has CDR1 ENHRY and CDR2 SYGVKD. For the CDR3, the DNA is TGTGCCATCAGTGAGTCAGGCAGGGCTGGAAACACCATATATTTT. Translating it yields CAISESGRAGNTIYF.

This rearrangement joins TRBV28 to TRBJ1-2, with D unclear. Germline loops: CDR1 MDHEN, CDR2 SYDVKM. The CDR3 is made up of 14 amino acids. Trimming took 5 bases from V and 4 from J, leaving 14 bases between them. CDR3 bases: TGTGCCAGCAGTAGACTGAAGGAACTCTATGGCTACACCTTC. Translating gives CASSRLKELYGYTF.

The genes are TRBV7-9 and TRBJ2-7; TRBD1 matches at 7 bases. CDR3 length: 14 amino acids. V shed 0 bases, J shed 7 bases, and the junction held 6 bases outside the gene matches. Germline loops: CDR1 SEHNR, CDR2 FQNEAQ (reference sequence). The CDR3 sequence is CASSLAGAGGEQYF. The CDR3 DNA is TGTGCCAGCAGCTTAGCGGGGGCAGGGGGTGAGCAGTACTTC.

The chain has TRBV6-5 and TRBJ1-6; no definite D call. The V gene lost 6 bases and the J gene lost 10 bases, with 13 bases spanning the gap. Germline CDR1 and CDR2: MNHEY and SVGAGI. The CDR3 has 13 residues. CDR3 nucleotides: TGTGCCAGCAGCTTTAACCGAGGCTCACCCCTCCACTTT. Translation gives CASSFNRGSPLHF.

J is TRBJ2-1 and V is TRBV10-3; 7 positions agree with TRBD2. CDR1 and CDR2 from the germline V gene are ENHRY and SYGVKD. The CDR3 has 14 residues. The V and J ends lost 5 bases and 2 bases, in that order; junction bases with no gene match: 3. In DNA form, the CDR3 reads TGTGCCATCAGTTCTAGCGGACCCTACAATGAGCAGTTCTTC. It translates to CAISSSGPYNEQFF.

This chain uses TRBV10-1 with TRBJ2-3; 13 nucleotides match TRBD2. V gave up 4 bases and J gave up 4 bases; unmatched junction bases: 2. The CDR3 extends over 15 amino acids. Germline assignment: CDR1 WNHNN and CDR2 SYGVQD (reference sequence). CDR3 residues: CASSAGLAGPDTQYF. CDR3 DNA sequence: TGCGCCAGCAGTGCGGGACTAGCGGGGCCAGATACGCAGTATTTT.

This clone was detected a few times. This chain joins TRBV7-9 and TRBJ1-3; D gene unclear. The CDR3 sequence is 17 residues long. The germline V gene encodes CDR1 SEHNR and CDR2 FQNEAQ (reference sequence). V lost 1 base to trimming and J lost 0 bases, with 13 bases between them. The CDR3 here is CASSLEVSGSSGNTIYF. CDR3 in DNA: TGTGCCAGCAGCTTAGAGGTGTCAGGATCCTCTGGAAACACCATATATTTT. The entire variable domain, with the rest obtained from reference TRBV7-9 and TRBJ1-3, is as follows: DTGVSQNPRHKITKRGQNVTFRCDPISEHNRLYWYRQTLGQGPEFLTYFQNEAQLEKSRLLSDRFSAERPKGSFSTLEIQRTEQGDSAMYLCASSLEVSGSSGNTIYFGEGSWLTVV.